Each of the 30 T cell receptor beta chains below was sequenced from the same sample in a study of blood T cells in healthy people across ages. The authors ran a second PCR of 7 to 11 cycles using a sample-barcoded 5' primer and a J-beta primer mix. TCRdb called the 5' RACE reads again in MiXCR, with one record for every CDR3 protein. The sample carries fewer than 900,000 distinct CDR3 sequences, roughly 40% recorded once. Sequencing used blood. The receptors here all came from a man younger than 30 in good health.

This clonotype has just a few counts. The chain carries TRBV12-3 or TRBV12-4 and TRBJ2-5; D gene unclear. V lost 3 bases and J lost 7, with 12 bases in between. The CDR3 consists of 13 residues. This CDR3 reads CASSFPPPATQYF. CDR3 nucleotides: TGTGCCAGCAGTTTTCCCCCCCCCGCGACCCAGTACTTC.

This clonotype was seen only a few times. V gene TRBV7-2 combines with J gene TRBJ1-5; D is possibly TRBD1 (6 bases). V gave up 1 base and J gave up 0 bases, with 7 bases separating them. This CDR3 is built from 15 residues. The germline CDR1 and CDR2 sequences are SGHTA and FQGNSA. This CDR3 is CASSLGTDSNQPQHF. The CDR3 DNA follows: TGTGCCAGCAGCTTAGGGACAGATAGCAATCAGCCCCAGCATTTT.

The CDR3 spells CASSFPTSGSFYNEQFF. The CDR3, as DNA: TGTGCCAGCAGTTTCCCGACTAGCGGGTCCTTCTACAATGAGCAGTTCTTC. This chain links TRBV12-3 or TRBV12-4 with TRBJ2-1, with TRBD2 identical over 10 bases. The CDR3 has 17 amino acids. Losses at the gene ends were 3 bases for V and 3 bases for J; bases not matched to a gene: 8.

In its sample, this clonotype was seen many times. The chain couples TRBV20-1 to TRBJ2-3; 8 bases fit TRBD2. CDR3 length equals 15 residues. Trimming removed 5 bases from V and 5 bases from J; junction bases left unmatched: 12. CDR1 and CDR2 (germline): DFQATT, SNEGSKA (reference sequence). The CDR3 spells CSAGGGTSGKDTQYF. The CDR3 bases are TGCAGTGCTGGGGGGGGGACTAGTGGTAAAGATACGCAGTATTTT.

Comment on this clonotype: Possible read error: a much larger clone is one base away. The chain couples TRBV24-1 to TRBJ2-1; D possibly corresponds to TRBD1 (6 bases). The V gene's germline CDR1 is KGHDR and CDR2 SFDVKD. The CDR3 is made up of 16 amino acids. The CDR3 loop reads CATSDPQGSSYNGQFF. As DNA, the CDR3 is TGTGCCACCAGTGACCCCCAGGGGTCCTCCTACAATGGGCAGTTCTTC.

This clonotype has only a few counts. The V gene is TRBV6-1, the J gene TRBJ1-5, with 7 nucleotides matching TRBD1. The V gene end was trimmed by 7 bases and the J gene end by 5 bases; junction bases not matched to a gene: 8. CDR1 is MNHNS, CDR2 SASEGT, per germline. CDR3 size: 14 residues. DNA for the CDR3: TGTGCCAGCAAAGTCGGGCAGGGGGATCAGCCCCAGCATTTT. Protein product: CASKVGQGDQPQHF.

CDR3 amino acids: CASSVFPSETQYF. CDR3 DNA: TGTGCCAGCAGCGTATTCCCCTCGGAGACCCAGTACTTC. The chain employs TRBV7-2 and TRBJ2-5; D ambiguous. The CDR3 length is 13 residues. The germline gives CDR1 SGHTA, CDR2 FQGNSA. Deletions cut 5 bases from V and 5 bases from J, with 12 bases between.

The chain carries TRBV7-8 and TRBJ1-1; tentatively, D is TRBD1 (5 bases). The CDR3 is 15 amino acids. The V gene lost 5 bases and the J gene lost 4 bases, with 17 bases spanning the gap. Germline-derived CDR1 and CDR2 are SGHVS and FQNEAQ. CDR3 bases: TGTGCCAGCAGCCCCGCCGGGACTCGGAGCACTGAAGCTTTCTTT. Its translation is CASSPAGTRSTEAFF.

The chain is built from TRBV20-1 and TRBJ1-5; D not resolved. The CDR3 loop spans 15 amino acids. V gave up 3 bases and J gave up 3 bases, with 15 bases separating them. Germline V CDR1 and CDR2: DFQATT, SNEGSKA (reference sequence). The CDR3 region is CSASYGGYDNQPQHF. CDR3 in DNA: TGCAGTGCTAGTTATGGTGGGTACGACAATCAGCCCCAGCATTTT.

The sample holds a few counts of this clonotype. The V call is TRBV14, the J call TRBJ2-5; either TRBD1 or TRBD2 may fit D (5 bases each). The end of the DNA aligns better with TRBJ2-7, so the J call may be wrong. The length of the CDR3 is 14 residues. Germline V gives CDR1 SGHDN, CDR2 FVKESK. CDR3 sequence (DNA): TGTGCCAGCAGTCAATCGACGCAAGGGACCGAGCAGTACTTC. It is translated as CASSQSTQGTEQYF.

The CDR3 sequence is CSVGAGANEKLFF. CDR3 bases: TGCAGCGTTGGGGCAGGCGCTAATGAAAAACTGTTTTTT. The chain couples TRBV29-1 to TRBJ1-4, with unresolved D. This CDR3 spans 13 amino acids. Per germline, CDR1 SQVTM and CDR2 ANQGSEA. Trimming pared 4 bases from V and 3 bases from J, leaving 9 bases between.

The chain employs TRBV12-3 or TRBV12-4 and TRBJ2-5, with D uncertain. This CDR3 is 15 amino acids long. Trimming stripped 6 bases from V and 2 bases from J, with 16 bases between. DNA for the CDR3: TGTGCCAGCAGCCCATCGCATGCTTCGCAAGAGACCCAGTACTTC. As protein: CASSPSHASQETQYF.

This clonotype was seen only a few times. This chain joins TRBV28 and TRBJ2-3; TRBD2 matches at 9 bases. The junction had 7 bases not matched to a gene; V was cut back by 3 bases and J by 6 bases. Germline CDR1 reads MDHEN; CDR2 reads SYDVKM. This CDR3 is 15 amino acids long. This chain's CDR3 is CASSFQAGGLDTQYF. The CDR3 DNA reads TGTGCCAGCAGTTTCCAAGCGGGGGGCTTGGATACGCAGTATTTT.

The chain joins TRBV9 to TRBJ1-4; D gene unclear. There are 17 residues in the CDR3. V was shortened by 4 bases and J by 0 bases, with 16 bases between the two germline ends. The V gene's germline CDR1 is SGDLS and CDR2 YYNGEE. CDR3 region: CASSPQSKATTNEKLFF. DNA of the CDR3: TGTGCCAGCAGCCCGCAAAGCAAGGCTACAACTAATGAAAAACTGTTTTTT.

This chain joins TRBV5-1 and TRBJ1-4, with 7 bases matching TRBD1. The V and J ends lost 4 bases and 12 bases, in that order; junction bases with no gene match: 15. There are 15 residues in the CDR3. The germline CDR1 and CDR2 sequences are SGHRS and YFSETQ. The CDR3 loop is CASSTGQRWPEELFF. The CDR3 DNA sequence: TGCGCCAGCAGCACGGGACAGAGATGGCCCGAAGAACTGTTTTTT.

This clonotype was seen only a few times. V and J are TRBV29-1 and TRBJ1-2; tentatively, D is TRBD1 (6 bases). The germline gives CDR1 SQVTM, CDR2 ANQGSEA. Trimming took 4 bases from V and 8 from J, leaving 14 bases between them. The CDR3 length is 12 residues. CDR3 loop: CSVGLGAEGYTF. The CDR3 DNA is TGCAGCGTTGGTCTGGGGGCTGAAGGCTACACCTTC.

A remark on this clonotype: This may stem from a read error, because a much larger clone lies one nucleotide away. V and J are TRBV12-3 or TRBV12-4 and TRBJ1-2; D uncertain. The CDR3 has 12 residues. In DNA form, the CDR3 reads TGTGCCGGCAGGATAAATAACTATGGCTACACCTTC. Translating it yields CAGRINNYGYTF.

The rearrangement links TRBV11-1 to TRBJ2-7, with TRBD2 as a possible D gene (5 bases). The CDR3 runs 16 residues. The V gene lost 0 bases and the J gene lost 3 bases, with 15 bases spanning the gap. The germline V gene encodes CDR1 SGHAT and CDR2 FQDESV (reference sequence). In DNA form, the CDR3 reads TGTGCCAGCAGCTTAGCGCCGGGGAACTCCGGCTACGAGCAGTACTTC. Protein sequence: CASSLAPGNSGYEQYF.

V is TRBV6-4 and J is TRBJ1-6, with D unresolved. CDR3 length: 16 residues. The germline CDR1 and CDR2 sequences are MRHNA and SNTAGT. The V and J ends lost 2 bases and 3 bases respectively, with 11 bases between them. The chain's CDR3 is CASSDRPSDYNSPLHF. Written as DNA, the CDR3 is TGTGCCAGCAGTGACCGGCCCTCGGACTATAATTCACCCCTCCACTTT.

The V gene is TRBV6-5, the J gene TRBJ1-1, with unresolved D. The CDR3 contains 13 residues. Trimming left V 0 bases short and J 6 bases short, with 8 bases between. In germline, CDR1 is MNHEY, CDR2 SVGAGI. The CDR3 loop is CASSYSFSAEAFF. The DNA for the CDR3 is TGTGCCAGCAGTTACTCCTTTTCGGCTGAAGCTTTCTTT.

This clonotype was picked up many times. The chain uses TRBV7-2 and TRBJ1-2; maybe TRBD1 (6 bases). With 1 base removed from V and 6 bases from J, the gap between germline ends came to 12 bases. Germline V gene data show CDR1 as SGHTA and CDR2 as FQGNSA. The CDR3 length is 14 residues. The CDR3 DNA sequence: TGTGCCAGCAGCTTAGTACAGGGCTTGGATGGCTACACCTTC. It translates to CASSLVQGLDGYTF.

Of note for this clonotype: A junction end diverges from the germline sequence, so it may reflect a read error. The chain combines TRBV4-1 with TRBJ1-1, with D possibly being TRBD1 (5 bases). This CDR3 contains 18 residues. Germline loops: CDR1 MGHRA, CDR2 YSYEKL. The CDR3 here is CASGQDSGTRLLTVEAFF. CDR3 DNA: TGCGCCAGCGGCCAAGATTCGGGGACCCGTCTTCTCACAGTTGAAGCTTTCTTT.

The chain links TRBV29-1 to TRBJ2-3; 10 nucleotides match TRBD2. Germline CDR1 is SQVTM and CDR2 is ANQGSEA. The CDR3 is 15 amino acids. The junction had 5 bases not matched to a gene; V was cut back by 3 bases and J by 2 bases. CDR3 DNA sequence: TGCAGCGTTGATTTAGGACTAGCGGACACAGATACGCAGTATTTT. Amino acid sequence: CSVDLGLADTDTQYF.

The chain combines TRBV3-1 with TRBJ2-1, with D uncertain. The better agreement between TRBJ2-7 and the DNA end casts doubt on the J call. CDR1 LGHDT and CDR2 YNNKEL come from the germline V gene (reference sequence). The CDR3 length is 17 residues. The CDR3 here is CASSQDDVRRAYNEQYF. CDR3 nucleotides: TGTGCCAGCAGCCAGGACGATGTGCGTAGGGCCTACAATGAGCAGTACTTC.

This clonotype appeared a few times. CDR3: CSVVVRGPPYEQYF. CDR3 in DNA: TGCAGCGTGGTGGTCAGGGGTCCTCCTTACGAGCAGTACTTC. This chain uses TRBV29-1 with TRBJ2-7; D perhaps matches TRBD1 (6 bases). The CDR3 is 14 residues long. The V and J ends lost 6 bases and 4 bases respectively, with 19 bases between them. Germline V gene data show CDR1 as SQVTM and CDR2 as ANQGSEA.

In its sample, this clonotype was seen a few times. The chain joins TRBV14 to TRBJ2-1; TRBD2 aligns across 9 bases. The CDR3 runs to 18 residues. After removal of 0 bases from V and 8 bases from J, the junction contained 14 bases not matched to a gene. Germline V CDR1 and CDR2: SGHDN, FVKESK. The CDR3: CASSQDFAAGGSIYEQFF. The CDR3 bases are TGTGCCAGCAGCCAAGATTTTGCGGCGGGGGGGAGTATCTATGAGCAGTTCTTC. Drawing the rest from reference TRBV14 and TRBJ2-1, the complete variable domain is EAGVTQFPSHSVIEKGQTVTLRCDPISGHDNLYWYRRVMGKEIKFLLHFVKESKQDESGMPNNRFLAERTGGTYSTLKVQPAELEDSGVYFCASSQDFAAGGSIYEQFFGPGTRLTVL.

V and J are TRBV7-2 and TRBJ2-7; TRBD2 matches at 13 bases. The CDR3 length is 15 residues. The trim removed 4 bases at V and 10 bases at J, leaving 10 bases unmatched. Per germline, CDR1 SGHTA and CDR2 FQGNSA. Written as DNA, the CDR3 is TGTGCCAGCAGCTCAAGACTAGCGGGGGGCATACCCCAGTACTTC. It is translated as CASSSRLAGGIPQYF.

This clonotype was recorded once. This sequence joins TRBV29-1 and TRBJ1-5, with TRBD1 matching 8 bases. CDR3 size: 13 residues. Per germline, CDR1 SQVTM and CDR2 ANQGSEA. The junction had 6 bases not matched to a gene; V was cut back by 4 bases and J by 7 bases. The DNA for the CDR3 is TGCAGCGTTGCTAGAGACAGGGGACAGCCCCAGCATTTT. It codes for CSVARDRGQPQHF.

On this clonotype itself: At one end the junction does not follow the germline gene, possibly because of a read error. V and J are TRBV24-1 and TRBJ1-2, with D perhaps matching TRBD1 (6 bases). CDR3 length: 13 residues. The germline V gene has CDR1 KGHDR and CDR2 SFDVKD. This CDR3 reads CATSDWRGYGHTF. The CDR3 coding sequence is TGTGCCACCAGTGATTGGAGGGGGTATGGCCACACCTTC.

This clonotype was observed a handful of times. CDR3 amino acids: CSARLSTTGFYGYTF. CDR3 bases: TGCAGTGCTAGGCTTTCAACAACAGGGTTCTATGGCTACACCTTC. The chain links TRBV20-1 to TRBJ1-2; D is perhaps TRBD1 (6 bases). V lost 3 bases, J lost 4 bases, and 18 bases lay in between. This CDR3 has 15 amino acids. Per the germline V gene, CDR1 is DFQATT and CDR2 is SNEGSKA (reference sequence).